This is a list of T cell receptor beta chains from one sample in a study of shared clonotypes between healthy human individuals. Here immunoSEQ multiplex PCR was the method, and the copy in TCRdb shows in-frame clones only, minus some. The table has roughly 650,000 clones, around 97% seen once. The material sequenced was naive CD4+ T cells sorted from blood. The receptor set was obtained from a woman aged 30 to 39 in good health. Both conserved end residues are part of each CDR3. The D gene is left open where the match is weak. Not all rows give a size; the values are once, few, many and, for expanded clones, a class.

>TRBV15|-|-|TRBJ2-3
TGTGCCACCAGCAGAGAGGAGGGTTGGACAGATACGCAGTATTTT
CATSREEGWTDTQYF
>TRBV19|-|-|TRBJ1-1
TGTGCCAGTAGTGCCCCAAGGGGAGGAGCTTTCTTT
CASSAPRGGAFF
>TRBV11-2|-|TRBD2|TRBJ2-7
TGTGCCAGCAGCTTAGATCGTCGGGGGGAGGTGGTTAAAGAGCAGTACTTC
CASSLDRRGEVVKEQYF
>TRBV6-1|-|TRBD1|TRBJ1-4
TGTGCCAGCCGGACAGGGGGAGGTGAAAAACTGTTTTTT
CASRTGGGEKLFF
>TRBV2|once|TRBD1|TRBJ1-2
TGTGCCAGCAAGGTACAGGGGGAAAACTATGGCTACACCTTC
CASKVQGENYGYTF
>TRBV27|-|-|TRBJ1-5
TGTGCCAGCAGGGAGGACTTCAATCAGCCCCAGCATTTT
CASREDFNQPQHF
>TRBV29-1|-|-|TRBJ1-1
TGCAGCGTTGAAGTCGCCGCCGCTTTCTTT
CSVEVAAAFF
>TRBV29-1|-|-|TRBJ1-4
TGCAGCGTTGGAGAGCCGGGACACCTGTTTTTT
CSVGEPGHLFF
>TRBV28|-|-|TRBJ1-3
TGTGCCAGCAGTGCCCCTTTGAGCCTTGGAAACACCATATATTTT
CASSAPLSLGNTIYF
>TRBV28|-|-|TRBJ1-1
TGTGCCAGCAGTTCGACCGGACAGTCAAACACTGAAGCTTTCTTT
CASSSTGQSNTEAFF
>TRBV7-7|-|TRBD2|TRBJ2-2
TGTGCCAGCAGCCTAGCGGGTGGGACCGGGGAGCTGTTTTTT
CASSLAGGTGELFF
>TRBV5-5|-|TRBD1|TRBJ2-2
TGTGCCAGCAGCTTGGGTATACAGGGGTTTGGGAACACCGGGGAGCTGTTTTTT
CASSLGIQGFGNTGELFF
>TRBV5-1|-|-|TRBJ2-3
TGCGCCAGCAGCTCCCAAGGCTCAGATACGCAGTATTTT
CASSSQGSDTQYF
>TRBV19|-|TRBD1|TRBJ1-3
TGTGCCAGTAGTTCTGGGGACAGCTCTGGAAACACCATATATTTT
CASSSGDSSGNTIYF
>TRBV7-2|-|TRBD2|TRBJ2-2
TGTGCCAGCAGCCCGCGGGGGGCGTCGGACACCGGGGAGCTGTTTTTT
CASSPRGASDTGELFF
>TRBV28|-|TRBD2|TRBJ2-7
TGTGCCAGCAGTTCACCTGGAGGCGGACTAGCGGGAAACTACGAGCAGTACTTC
CASSSPGGGLAGNYEQYF
>TRBV28|-|TRBD1|TRBJ1-2
TGTGCCAGCACCGTGTCGACAGGGGGCGCCGGTGGCTACACCTTC
CASTVSTGGAGGYTF
>TRBV7-9|-|-|TRBJ2-1
TGTGCCAGCAGCTTACGGCTTGGCTTCTACAATGAGCAGTTCTTC
CASSLRLGFYNEQFF
>TRBV28|-|TRBD1|TRBJ1-3
TGTGCCAGCAGTTTAGGAACCGGGACAGGGAACTCTGGAAACACCATATATTTT
CASSLGTGTGNSGNTIYF
>TRBV7-9|-|-|TRBJ2-1
TGTGCCAGCAGCTTGACGGGTTTACGCAATGAGCAGTTCTTC
CASSLTGLRNEQFF
>TRBV27|-|-|TRBJ2-7
TGTGCCAGCAGTGTCTACCGGGACTCTTCCTACGAGCAGTACTTC
CASSVYRDSSYEQYF
>TRBV28|-|-|TRBJ2-7
TGTGCCAGCGGGAGCCAGCAGTACTTC
CASGSQQYF
>TRBV28|-|-|TRBJ1-2
TGTGCCAGCAGTTGGGGGGCGCCCTCAAAAGGCTACACCTTC
CASSWGAPSKGYTF
>TRBV28|-|-|TRBJ1-5
TGTGCCAGCAGCTTGACAGGATGGAGCAATCAGCCCCAGCATTTT
CASSLTGWSNQPQHF
>TRBV7-3|once|TRBD1|TRBJ1-1
TGTGCCAGCAGCTCACAGGGGGACACTGAAGCTTTCTTT
CASSSQGDTEAFF
>TRBV28|-|-|TRBJ2-2
TGTGCCAGCAGTTTGGACGGTAGGGTCACCGGGGAGCTGTTTTTT
CASSLDGRVTGELFF
>TRBV7-2|-|TRBD1|TRBJ1-2
TGTGCCAGCAGCCTTGGACAGGGGGAGAATGGCTACACCTTC
CASSLGQGENGYTF
>TRBV7-2|-|-|TRBJ1-2
TGTGCCAGCAGCGCCCACACGAAAGCTAACTATGGCTACACCTTC
CASSAHTKANYGYTF
>TRBV4-1|-|-|TRBJ1-6
TGCGCCAGCAGCCAGCGGGAAAATTCACCCCTCCACTTT
CASSQRENSPLHF
>TRBV30|-|-|TRBJ2-5
TGTGCCTCTTCCCGGTTAGCGGACCAAGAGACCCAGTACTTC
CASSRLADQETQYF
>TRBV29-1|-|-|TRBJ2-7
TGCAGCGCACAGACAGATTCCTACGAGCAGTACTTC
CSAQTDSYEQYF
>TRBV7-8|once|TRBD2|TRBJ2-3
TGTGCCAGCAGCCGAACCTCACGGGGTGGGAGGGCAGGAGATACGCAGTATTTT
CASSRTSRGGRAGDTQYF
>TRBV27|-|-|TRBJ2-3
TGTGCCAGCAGTCCACCGGCCTGGGATACGCAGTATTTT
CASSPPAWDTQYF
>TRBV6-1|-|-|TRBJ2-5
TGTGCCAGCACCCCCCCGGCCCAAGAGACCCAGTACTTC
CASTPPAQETQYF
>TRBV2|-|-|TRBJ1-1
TGTGCCAGCAGTGGTACTGGGGGCCTTGAAGCTTTCTTT
CASSGTGGLEAFF
>TRBV14|-|-|TRBJ2-6
TGTGCCAGCAGCCATGGAGGGACAAGGGGGAGCTCTGGGGCCAACGTCCTGACTTTC
CASSHGGTRGSSGANVLTF
>TRBV28|-|TRBD1|TRBJ2-5
TGTGCCAGCAGTATCGGGACAGGGAAAGAGACCCAGTACTTC
CASSIGTGKETQYF
>TRBV7-7|-|TRBD2|TRBJ2-3
TGTGCCAGCAGCATTAGCGGGAGCACAGATACGCAGTATTTT
CASSISGSTDTQYF
>TRBV28|-|TRBD1|TRBJ2-5
TGTGCCAGCAGTACCCCTCGACAGGGTCGAGAGACCCAGTACTTC
CASSTPRQGRETQYF
>TRBV9|-|TRBD2|TRBJ2-7
TGTGCCAGCAGCGTAGGGGGTAGCGGGTACGAGCAGTACTTC
CASSVGGSGYEQYF
>TRBV10-3|-|TRBD1|TRBJ2-7
TGTGCCTCCCGGGGGGGGACAGGGGCCCTCTTCTACGAGCAGTACTTC
CASRGGTGALFYEQYF